This T cell receptor beta chain was retrieved from a study of blood T cells in healthy people across ages. Study context: Per two T cells, about one barcoded beta molecule was captured through template switching.

A J-beta primer mix and a sample-barcoded 5' primer were used in a second PCR of about 7 to 12 cycles. Samples each returned at least 3 million CDR3-containing paired-end reads. TCRdb fed the 5' RACE reads into MiXCR, producing one record per CDR3 protein. The sample holds roughly 1.4 million distinct CDR3 sequences; 59% are singletons and the top ten take over 5%. Trimming pared 6 bases from V and 0 bases from J, leaving 13 bases between. The CDR3 extends over 15 amino acids. Germline loops: CDR1 LNHNV, CDR2 YYDKDF (reference sequence). Sequenced material: blood. V gene TRBV15 combines with J gene TRBJ2-3; possibly TRBD2 for D (6 bases). The TCR comes from a man younger than 30 in good health. CDR3 sequence (DNA): TGTGCCACCAGGGGCGAGGAGGGTAGCACAGATACGCAGTATTTT. This codes for CATRGEEGSTDTQYF.